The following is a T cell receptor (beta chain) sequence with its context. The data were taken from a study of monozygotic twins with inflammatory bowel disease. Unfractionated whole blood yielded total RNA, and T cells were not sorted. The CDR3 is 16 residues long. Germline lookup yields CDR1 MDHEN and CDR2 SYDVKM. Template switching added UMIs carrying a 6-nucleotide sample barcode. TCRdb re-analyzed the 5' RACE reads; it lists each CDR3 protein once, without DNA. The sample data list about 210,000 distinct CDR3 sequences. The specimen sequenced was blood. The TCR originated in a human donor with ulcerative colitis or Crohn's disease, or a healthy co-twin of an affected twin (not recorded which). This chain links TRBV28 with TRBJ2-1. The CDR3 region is CASSSHRNPPYNEQFF.